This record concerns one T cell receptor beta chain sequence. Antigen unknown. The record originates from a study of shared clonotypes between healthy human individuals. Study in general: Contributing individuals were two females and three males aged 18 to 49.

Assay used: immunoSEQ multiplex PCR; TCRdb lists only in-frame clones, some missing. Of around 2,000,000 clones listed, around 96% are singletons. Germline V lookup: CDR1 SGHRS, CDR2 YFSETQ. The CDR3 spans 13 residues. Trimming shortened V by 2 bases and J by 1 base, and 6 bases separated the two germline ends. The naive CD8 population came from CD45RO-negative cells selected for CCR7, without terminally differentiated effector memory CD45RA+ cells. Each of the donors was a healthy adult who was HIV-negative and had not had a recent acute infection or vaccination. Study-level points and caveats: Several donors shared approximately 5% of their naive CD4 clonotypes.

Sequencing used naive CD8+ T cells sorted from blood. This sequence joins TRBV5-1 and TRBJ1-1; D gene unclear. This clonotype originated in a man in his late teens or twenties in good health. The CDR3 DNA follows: TGCGCCAGCAGCTTTGCGTCGAACACTGAAGCTTTCTTT. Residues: CASSFASNTEAFF.